This T cell receptor beta chain came from a study of cytomegalovirus exposure and HLA in healthy donors (dated by TCRdb to about 2017). A note on the overall study: An earlier analysis of fewer than 750 of the donors reported 276 Gb of sequence data and 100 million to 120 million unique TCR beta sequences obtained from about 170 million T cells. An early release covering roughly 640 HLA-typed donors comprised about 300 gigabases of sequencing data and tens of millions of unique TCR sequences. Of the 300 to 450 genotyped donors, 81% were placed in the genetic ancestry cluster associated with self-reported Caucasian donors. The aim of the study was to test whether cataloging public T cell receptors could identify signatures of past pathogen exposure. Using immunosequencing, the study profiled T cell repertoires from 666 subjects and related those repertoires to cytomegalovirus serostatus. Besides the first cohort of roughly 660 subjects, a separate validation cohort made up of roughly 120 different subjects was used. To predict cytomegalovirus infection status, the study brought together high-throughput TCR immunosequencing, statistical association of individual TCRs with disease status, and machine learning. A later analysis re-examined previously published TCR beta repertoires from over 500 donors and added high-resolution HLA genotyping to investigate patterns of TCR occurrence. Rather than using new phenotypic data, the later analysis identified candidate immune exposures from TCR beta sequences and from how often those sequences occurred across donors. An earlier analysis of around 640 of the donors used high-throughput TCR beta sequencing to judge whether each TCR beta V gene segment behaved as functional or pseudogenic. Alongside the repertoire data, information on donor age, sex, ethnicity and CMV serostatus was compiled. In a later genetic analysis, genome-wide SNP genotypes for about 55% of the roughly 700 donors were used, and that subset was treated as a discovery cohort. Every repertoire in the discovery cohort had been generated on one and the same sequencing platform. Both class I and class II loci were covered by HLA typing, at four-digit resolution. The number of donors typed differed by locus, with roughly 629-640 for A, B, C, DRB1 and DQB1, 522 for DQA1, 606 for DPA1, and some 470 for DPB1. Because of strong linkage in the cohort, roughly five DR-DQ haplotypes were treated as single units for association and clustering. On average, around 240,000 unique TCR beta nucleotide sequences were sequenced per donor among a few hundred genotyped donors of the cohort, with roughly 19% of those sequences being non-productive. The study at large found these results: Correlated functional status among segregating V segments might reflect linkage disequilibrium, but an unknown experimental factor could not be ruled out. Most TCR sequences were seen in very few donors, while some public TCRs were found in many individuals. The classifier was reported to diagnose cytomegalovirus status with high specificity and sensitivity in both the original cohort and the validation cohort. The presence/absence analyses assumed that sequencing depth was roughly uniform across donors, and that assumption may not be true. Compared with the approximately 700-donor mean, donors in an Asian-associated ancestry cluster had fewer N-insertions in productive TCRs, according to a later genetic analysis. Immune exposure information for the cohort was limited to CMV serostatus. A cluster of highly shared sequence variants was judged likely to represent a technical artifact of the sequencing pipeline. When HLA alleles, especially DR and DQ, strongly co-occurred, TCR associations were difficult to assign to individual alleles. Because HLA typing was missing for some donors at each locus, association tests included only the typed subset. A few of the identified cytomegalovirus-associated TCR beta chains were confirmed in vitro to be specific for cytomegalovirus antigens. Specific HLA alleles were associated with over 15,000 TCR beta sequences at a false discovery rate of 0.05 in a later analysis. The cohort was sequenced for TCR beta chains only, and without alpha or paired-chain data the features that could be detected were limited. In a later analysis, several top co-occurrence clusters were reported to appear linked to parvovirus B19, influenza, CMV and Epstein-Barr virus. The study listed 164 TCR beta chains as associated with cytomegalovirus. The authors suggested that the approach could potentially be extended to other disease states and immunological phenotypes. Because counts were too low, more than 15 rarely observed V segments, including chromosome 9 orphons, were left out of the earlier analysis of roughly 600 of the donors. A further reported finding was that TCR beta sequences accurately predicted the HLA-A and HLA-B alleles for most subjects in the first cohort. In a later analysis, most CMV-associated TCR beta chains were found to appear HLA-restricted, with HLA associations seemingly driven largely by CMV exposure. In an earlier analysis of about 600 of the donors, most TCR beta V segments appeared in productive rearrangements about 87% or about 30% of the time, broadly matching IMGT annotations. According to a later analysis, TCR association rates differed among HLA loci, with DRB1 alleles showing the most associated TCRs and HLA-C alleles showing the fewest. Because the 87-base-pair reads could not distinguish some IMGT-functional V segments, including TRBV6-2 and TRBV6-3, those segments were excluded. An association between a missense DCLRE1C variant and V-gene and J-gene trimming of TCR beta chains was found in a later genetic analysis and replicated in an independent cohort. In a later analysis, HLA-associated TCR beta chains showed more clonal expansion and lower generation probabilities than non-associated chains that were equally common.

Based on the germline V gene, the CDR1 and CDR2 sequences are KGHSH and LQKENI. A distance of 7 bases separates the germline ends of V and J, which lose 3 bases and 2 bases respectively. The CDR3 has 13 amino acids, counting the end cysteine and phenylalanine. CDR3 DNA is the only sequence kept; it has 39 bases, read in frame from the first base. The cohort was made up of 500 to 800 healthy bone marrow donors. At the time of sampling, every cohort member was nominally healthy, though immune exposures that went unrecorded were likely present. The donor tested CMV seronegative and was one of the 352 seronegative cohort members. A peripheral blood sample was provided by each donor, and peripheral blood mononuclear cells were used for TCR beta sequencing. The Qiagen DNeasy Blood Extraction Kit was used to extract genomic DNA from the blood cell samples. A note on this clone: The clone's antigen remains unknown. No base quality values were provided; no much bigger clone lies one nucleotide off.

Receptor amplification or capture employed the immunoSEQ multiplex PCR assay. For the multiplex PCR, a mixture combining 60 forward primers for TCR Vbeta segments and 13 reverse primers for TCR Jbeta segments was used. A multiplex PCR assay on genomic DNA amplified the CDR3 region of rearranged TCR beta genes. The amplified TCR beta libraries were sequenced on the Illumina HiSeq System as 87-base-pair reads. Turning to the authors' computational methods: Across the 670 or so repertoires, a later analysis counted 60 million to 90 million unique TCR beta chains, 9.5 million to 12 million of which were shared by at least two donors. To remove PCR and sequencing errors, raw reads were error-corrected and collapsed into unique sequences using a nearest-neighbor algorithm that merged closely related sequences. V, D and J gene segments were assigned by aligning CDR3 sequences to IMGT reference sequences. For a sequence to be retained, at least a six-nucleotide match to both a V gene segment and a J gene segment was required. A rearrangement counted as productive if the CDR3 had no stop codons and remained in frame with V and J, and every other rearrangement counted as non-productive. Following IMGT convention, CDR3 was defined as the stretch from the second conserved V-encoded cysteine to the conserved J-encoded phenylalanine. The earlier analysis of a few hundred of the donors excluded sequences that lacked an unambiguous match to a single V gene segment. An earlier analysis of some 500 of the donors classified V segments as functional when productive rearrangements were above 56.7% and as segregating when the standard deviation between donors was above 5%. A statistical classification framework was developed to diagnose cytomegalovirus status using the catalog of TCR beta chain sequences. V and J gene assignment, in a later analysis, came from comparing TCR nucleotide sequences with IMGT/GENE-DB human TR gene sequences. The TCRdist pipeline was used in a later analysis to assign CDR3 sequences and most-parsimonious VDJ recombination scenarios. In a later analysis, each TCR beta chain was defined by its CDR3 amino acid sequence together with its V-gene family, and reads lacking a unique V-gene family were excluded. A later analysis removed 450 to 600 highly shared, low-generation-probability nucleotide sequences to deal with suspected cross-contamination and a sequencing artifact. In a later analysis, a clonal expansion index for each public chain was calculated from normalized within-repertoire ranks of inferred template counts. A later analysis computed generation probabilities with a VDJ recombination model fitted to out-of-frame rearrangements, and checked the results against IGoR. In a later analysis, TCR-TCR, TCR-HLA and TCR-CMV co-occurrence was scored with hypergeometric tests, and a repertoire-size bias correction was applied to TCR pairs. To estimate false discovery rates, a later analysis permuted the HLA or CMV assignments 20 times. In a later analysis, co-occurring TCRs were grouped with DBSCAN, and TCRdist sequence similarity was added when clustering was performed within HLA-allele-positive subsets. Repertoires with fewer than 30,000 or more than 120,000 public chains were left out of co-occurrence clustering, as were about 5 repertoires with anomalous nucleotide sharing. The table comes from immuneACCESS by way of TCRdb, which keeps in-frame sequences with V and J called. Part of the clones is missing from these tables; in studies checked, under half for an unresolved V gene and the rest for unknown reasons. D and trimming were read from the DNA, whereas the V and J calls and clone size are those reported in that table. This sample has about 130,000 clones in its table, and around four fifths of those were observed once. Roughly 2.5% of the sample belongs to the ten largest clones.

The TCR originated in a boy aged 2-9 years in good health and CMV-seronegative. This receptor chain uses TRBV18 and TRBJ2-5; the D gene cannot be resolved reliably. Sequencing was done on a sample of PBMCs. The nucleotide sequence reads as follows: TGTGCCAGCTCACCTAGTGTTCAAGAGACCCAGTACTTC. The encoded protein is CASSPSVQETQYF.